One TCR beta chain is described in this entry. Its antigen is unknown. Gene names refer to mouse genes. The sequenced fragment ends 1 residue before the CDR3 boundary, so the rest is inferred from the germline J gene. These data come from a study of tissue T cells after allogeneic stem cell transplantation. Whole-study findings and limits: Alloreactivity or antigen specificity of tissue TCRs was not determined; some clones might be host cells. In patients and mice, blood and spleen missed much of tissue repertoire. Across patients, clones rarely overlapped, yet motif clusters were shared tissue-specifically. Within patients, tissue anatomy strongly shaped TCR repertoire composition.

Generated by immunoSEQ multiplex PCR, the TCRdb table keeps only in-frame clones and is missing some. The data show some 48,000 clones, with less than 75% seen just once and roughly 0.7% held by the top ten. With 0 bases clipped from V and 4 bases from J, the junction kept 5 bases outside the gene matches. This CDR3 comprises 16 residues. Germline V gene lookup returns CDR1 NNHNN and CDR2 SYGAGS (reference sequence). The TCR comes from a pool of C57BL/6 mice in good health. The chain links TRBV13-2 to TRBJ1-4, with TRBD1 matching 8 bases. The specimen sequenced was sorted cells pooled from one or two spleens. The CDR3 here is CASGDARTGLNERLFF. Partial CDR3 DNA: TGTGCCAGCGGTGATGCAAGGACAGGGCTCAACGAAAGATTATTT.